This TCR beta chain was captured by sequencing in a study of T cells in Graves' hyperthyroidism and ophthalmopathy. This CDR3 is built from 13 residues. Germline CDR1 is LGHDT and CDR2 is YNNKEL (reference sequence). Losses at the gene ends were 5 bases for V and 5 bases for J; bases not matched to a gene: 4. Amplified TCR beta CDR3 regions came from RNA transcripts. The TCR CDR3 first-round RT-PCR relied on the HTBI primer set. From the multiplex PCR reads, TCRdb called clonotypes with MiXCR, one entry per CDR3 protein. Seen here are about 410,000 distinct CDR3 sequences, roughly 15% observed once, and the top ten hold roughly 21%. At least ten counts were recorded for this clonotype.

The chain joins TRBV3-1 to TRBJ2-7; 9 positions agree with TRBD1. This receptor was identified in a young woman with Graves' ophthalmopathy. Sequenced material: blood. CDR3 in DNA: TGTGCCAGCAGCGCGGGACAGGGTGACGAGCAGTACTTC. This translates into CASSAGQGDEQYF.